This record covers a single T cell receptor (beta chain). Its antigen is not identified. TCR beta CDR3 regions were amplified from RNA transcripts. HTBI primers were the set used in a first-round RT-PCR of the TCR CDR3. Each CDR3 protein is one row after TCRdb ran MiXCR on the multiplex PCR reads. The repertoire holds 45,000 or so distinct CDR3 sequences, with around half as singletons. CDR3 length: 16 residues. V was pared by 4 bases and J by 6 bases, with 16 bases between. The germline gives CDR1 MGHDK, CDR2 SYGVNS. This entry is derived from a study of T cells in Graves' hyperthyroidism and ophthalmopathy. Calling Graves' hyperthyroidism stable meant ophthalmopathy did not progress within 18 months. Study outcomes and limitations: Ophthalmopathy and stable hyperthyroidism were told apart by a 13 V-J model.

This clonotype originated in a woman aged 45-65 years with Graves' hyperthyroidism. V and J are TRBV25-1 and TRBJ1-6; possible D gene TRBD1, 6 bases. The source material was peripheral blood or thyroid tissue (not recorded which). CDR3 residues: CASSARKEGGNSPLHF. The DNA of the CDR3 is TGTGCCAGCAGTGCCCGGAAGGAGGGGGGTAATTCACCCCTCCACTTT.